The 3 T cell receptor beta chains reported below all come from one sample, sequenced in a study of blood T cell repertoires in COVID-19. Here immunoSEQ multiplex PCR was the method, and the copy in TCRdb shows in-frame clones only, minus some. In the table there are fewer than 300,000 clones, roughly 88% of which are singletons. Sequencing was carried out using peripheral blood. Every receptor here comes from a woman in her twenties or thirties with acute or convalescent COVID-19.

The V and J genes are TRBV3-1 (or the pseudogene TRBV3-2) and TRBJ2-5; TRBD2 aligns across 12 bases. This CDR3 is built from 14 residues. V was clipped by 3 bases and J by 5 bases; unmatched bases: 1. In germline, CDR1 is LGHDT, CDR2 YNNKEL (reference sequence). The CDR3: CASSHLAGGETQYF. CDR3 DNA: TGTGCCAGCAGCCATCTAGCGGGGGGGGAGACCCAGTACTTC.

This chain uses TRBV5-8 with TRBJ2-3; 9 positions agree with TRBD2. The CDR3 is made up of 18 amino acids. With V trimmed by 0 bases and J by 0 bases, 8 bases remained unmatched. CDR1 is SGHTS, CDR2 YDEGEE, per germline. The CDR3 protein is CASSLDLSGRPSTDTQYF. DNA of the CDR3: TGTGCCAGCAGCTTGGATCTTAGCGGGAGACCTAGCACAGATACGCAGTATTTT. Full variable domain (rest looked up from reference TRBV5-8 and TRBJ2-3): EAGVTQSPTHLIKTRGQQATLRCSPISGHTSVYWYQQALGLGLQFLLWYDEGEERNRGNFPPRFSGRQFPNYSSELNVNALELEDSALYLCASSLDLSGRPSTDTQYFGPGTRLTVL.

V usage is TRBV20-1 and J usage is TRBJ1-1; D is unclear. With 3 bases removed from V and 4 bases from J, the gap between germline ends came to 21 bases. This CDR3 contains 16 residues. Germline loops: CDR1 DFQATT, CDR2 SNEGSKA (reference sequence). This chain's CDR3 is CSASRPPGSIFTEAFF. CDR3 coding DNA: TGCAGTGCTAGTCGACCCCCAGGTTCGATTTTCACTGAAGCTTTCTTT.